This TCR beta chain was recovered during a study of shared clonotypes between healthy human individuals. Study information: A donor's plate count was three for CD4 naive and three for CD4 memory; CD8 naive had two and CD8 memory one.

Assay: immunoSEQ multiplex PCR; the TCRdb copy retains only in-frame clones and omits some. Of approximately 350,000 clones in the sample, 90% to 98% are singletons; the top ten hold more than 0.3%. As to this clone: No antigen is known for it.

The study's findings and limits: There were few donors, and this limited the genetic and exposure-history diversity represented.

Only Caucasian adults living in Nashville, Tennessee made up the donor group. V lost 5 bases and J 7 bases, leaving 9 bases between the germline ends. The length of the CDR3 is 12 residues. Germline-derived CDR1 and CDR2 are MNHEY and SVGAGI. The clonotype originates from a man aged 25 to 40 in good health. What was sequenced was memory CD8+ T cells sorted from blood. Indicated subset: CD45RO+ cells pooled with CCR7-negative TemRA cells. V usage is TRBV6-5 and J usage is TRBJ2-1; D unresolved. The CDR3 protein is CASSLTGNEQFF. CDR3 sequence (DNA): TGTGCCAGCAGTCTGACTGGTAATGAGCAGTTCTTC.